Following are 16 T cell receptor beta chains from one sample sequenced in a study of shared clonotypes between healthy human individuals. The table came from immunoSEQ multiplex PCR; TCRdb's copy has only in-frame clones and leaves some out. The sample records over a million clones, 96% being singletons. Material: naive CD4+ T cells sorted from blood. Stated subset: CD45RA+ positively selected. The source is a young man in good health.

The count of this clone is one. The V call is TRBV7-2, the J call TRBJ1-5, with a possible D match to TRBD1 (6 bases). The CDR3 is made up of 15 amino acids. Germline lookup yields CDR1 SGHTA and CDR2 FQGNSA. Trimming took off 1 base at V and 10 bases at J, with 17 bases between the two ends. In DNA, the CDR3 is TGTGCCAGCAGCTTAGGCGGGGGCGCGGTCTTTCCCCAGCATTTT. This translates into CASSLGGGAVFPQHF.

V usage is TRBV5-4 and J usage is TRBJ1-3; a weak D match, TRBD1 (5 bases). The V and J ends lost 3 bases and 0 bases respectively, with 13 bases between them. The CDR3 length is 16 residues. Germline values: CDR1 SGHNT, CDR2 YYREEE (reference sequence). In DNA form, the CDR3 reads TGTGCCAGCAGCTCCACCGGGACGGTCTCTGGAAACACCATATATTTT. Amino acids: CASSSTGTVSGNTIYF.

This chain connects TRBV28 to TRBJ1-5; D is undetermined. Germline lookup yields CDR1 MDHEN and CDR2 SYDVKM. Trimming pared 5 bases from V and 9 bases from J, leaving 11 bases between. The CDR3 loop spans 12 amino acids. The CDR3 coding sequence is TGTGCCAGCAGTCTGAGGTGGGGGCCCCAGCATTTT. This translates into CASSLRWGPQHF.

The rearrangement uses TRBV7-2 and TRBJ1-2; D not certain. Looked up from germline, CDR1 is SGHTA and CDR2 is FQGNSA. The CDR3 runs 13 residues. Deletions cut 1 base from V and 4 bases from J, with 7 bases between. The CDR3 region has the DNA TGTGCCAGCAGCTTAGGTCCCAGCTATGGCTACACCTTC. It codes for CASSLGPSYGYTF.

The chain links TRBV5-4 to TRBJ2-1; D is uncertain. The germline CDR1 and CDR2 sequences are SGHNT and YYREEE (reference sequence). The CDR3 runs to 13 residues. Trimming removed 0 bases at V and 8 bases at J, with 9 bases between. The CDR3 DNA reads TGTGCCAGCAGCTTGGCCACAATCGATGAGCAGTTCTTC. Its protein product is CASSLATIDEQFF.

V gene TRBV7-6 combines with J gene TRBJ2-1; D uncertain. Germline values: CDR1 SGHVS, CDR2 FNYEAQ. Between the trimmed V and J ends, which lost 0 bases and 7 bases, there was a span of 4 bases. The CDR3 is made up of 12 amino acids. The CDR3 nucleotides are TGTGCCAGCAGCTTAGCGCAGAATGAGCAGTTCTTC. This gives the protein CASSLAQNEQFF.

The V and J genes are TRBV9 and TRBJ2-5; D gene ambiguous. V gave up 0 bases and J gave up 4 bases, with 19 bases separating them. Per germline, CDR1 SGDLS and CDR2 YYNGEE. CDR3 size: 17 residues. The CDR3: CASSVEGSLVGGETQYF. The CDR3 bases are TGTGCCAGCAGCGTAGAGGGATCGCTAGTAGGTGGAGAGACCCAGTACTTC.

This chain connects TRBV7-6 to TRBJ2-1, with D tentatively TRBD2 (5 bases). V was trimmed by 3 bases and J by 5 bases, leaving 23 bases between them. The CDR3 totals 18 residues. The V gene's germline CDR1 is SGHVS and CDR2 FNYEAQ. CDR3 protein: CASSFTLSSGAGDNEQFF. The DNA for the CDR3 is TGTGCCAGCAGCTTTACCCTATCCAGCGGAGCTGGGGACAATGAGCAGTTCTTC. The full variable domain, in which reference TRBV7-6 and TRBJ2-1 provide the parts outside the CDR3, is GAGVSQSPRYKVTKRGQDVALRCDPISGHVSLYWYRQALGQGPEFLTYFNYEAQQDKSGLPNDRFSAERPEGSISTLTIQRTEQRDSAMYRCASSFTLSSGAGDNEQFFGPGTRLTVL.

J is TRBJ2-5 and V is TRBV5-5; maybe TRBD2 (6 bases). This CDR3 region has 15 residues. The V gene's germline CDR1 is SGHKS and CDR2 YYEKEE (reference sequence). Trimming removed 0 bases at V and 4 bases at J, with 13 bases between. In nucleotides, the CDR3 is TGTGCCAGCAGCTTGGACGGCAGGGAGGTAGAGACCCAGTACTTC. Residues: CASSLDGREVETQYF.

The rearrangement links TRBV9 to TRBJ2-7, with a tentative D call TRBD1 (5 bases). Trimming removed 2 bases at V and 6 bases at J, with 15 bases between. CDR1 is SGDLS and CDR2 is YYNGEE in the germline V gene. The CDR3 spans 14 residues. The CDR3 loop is CASSVSKGHTEQYF. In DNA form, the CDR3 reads TGTGCCAGCAGCGTTAGTAAGGGGCACACCGAGCAGTACTTC. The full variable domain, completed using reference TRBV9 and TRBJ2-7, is DSGVTQTPKHLITATGQRVTLRCSPRSGDLSVYWYQQSLDQGLQFLIQYYNGEERAKGNILERFSAQQFPDLHSELNLSSLELGDSALYFCASSVSKGHTEQYFGPGTRLTVT.

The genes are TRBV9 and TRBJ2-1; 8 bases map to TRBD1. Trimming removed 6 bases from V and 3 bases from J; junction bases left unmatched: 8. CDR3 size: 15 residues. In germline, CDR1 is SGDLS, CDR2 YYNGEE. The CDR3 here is CASTQGAVLYNEQFF. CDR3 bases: TGTGCCAGCACCCAGGGGGCTGTCCTCTACAATGAGCAGTTCTTC.

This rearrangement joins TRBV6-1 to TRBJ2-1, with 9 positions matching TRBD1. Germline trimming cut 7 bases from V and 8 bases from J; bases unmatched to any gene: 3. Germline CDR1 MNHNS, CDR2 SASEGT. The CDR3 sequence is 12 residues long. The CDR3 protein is CASKQGADEQFF. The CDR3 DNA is TGTGCCAGCAAACAGGGGGCCGATGAGCAGTTCTTC.

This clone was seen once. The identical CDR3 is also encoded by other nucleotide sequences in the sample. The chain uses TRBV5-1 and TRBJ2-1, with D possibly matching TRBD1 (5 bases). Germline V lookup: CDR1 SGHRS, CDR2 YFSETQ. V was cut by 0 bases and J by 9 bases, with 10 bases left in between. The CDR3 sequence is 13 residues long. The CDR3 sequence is CASSLAQGSEQFF. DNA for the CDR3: TGCGCCAGCAGCTTGGCCCAGGGTAGTGAGCAGTTCTTC.

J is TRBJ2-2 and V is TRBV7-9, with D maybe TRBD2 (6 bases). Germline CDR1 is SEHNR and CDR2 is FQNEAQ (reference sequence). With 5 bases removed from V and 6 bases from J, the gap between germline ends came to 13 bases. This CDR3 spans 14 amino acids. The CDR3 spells CASSPAWRAGELFF. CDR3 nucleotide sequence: TGTGCCAGCAGCCCCGCTTGGAGGGCCGGGGAGCTGTTTTTT.

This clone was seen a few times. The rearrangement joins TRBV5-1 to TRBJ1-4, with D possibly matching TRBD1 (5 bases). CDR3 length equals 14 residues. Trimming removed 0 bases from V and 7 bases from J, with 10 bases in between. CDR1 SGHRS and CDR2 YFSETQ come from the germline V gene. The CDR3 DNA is TGCGCCAGCAGCTTGGTCGGGGGGAGTGAAAAACTGTTTTTT. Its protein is CASSLVGGSEKLFF.

CDR3 region: CASSIGAGPDTQYF. The CDR3 nucleotides read TGTGCCAGTAGTATCGGCGCTGGGCCGGATACGCAGTATTTT. The V and J genes are TRBV19 and TRBJ2-3; no clear D gene. This CDR3 has 14 residues. Trimming shortened V by 3 bases and J by 6 bases, and 13 bases separated the two germline ends. CDR1 and CDR2 from the germline V gene are LNHDA and SQIVND (reference sequence).